Each of the 17 T cell receptor beta chains below was sequenced from the same sample in a study of radiation and T cells in renal cell carcinoma. Time point given: blood 2 weeks post-SBRT. Treatment meaning: 15 Gy SBRT to primary tumor, nephrectomy 4 weeks later. Libraries were prepared by immunoSEQ multiplex PCR; TCRdb keeps only in-frame clonotypes and omits some of them. The table lists tens of thousands of clones, less than 85% of them singletons, with 29% in the top ten. The sequencing here drew on blood, taken from a patient whose treatment included radiotherapy and nephrectomy. These receptor sequences come from an older woman with renal cell carcinoma.

The chain couples TRBV6-1 to TRBJ1-3; TRBD1 agrees at 9 bases. The germline V gene encodes CDR1 MNHNS and CDR2 SASEGT. The CDR3 has 14 amino acids. The junction had 2 bases not matched to a gene; V was cut back by 6 bases and J by 2 bases. CDR3 protein: CASRGDRAGNTIYF. The CDR3 DNA sequence: TGTGCCAGCAGAGGGGACAGGGCTGGAAACACCATATATTTT.

The J gene is TRBJ1-1, the V gene TRBV28; 9 bases fit TRBD1. The germline V gene has CDR1 MDHEN and CDR2 SYDVKM. V lost 3 bases and J lost 8; bases outside the gene matches: 7. There are 14 residues in the CDR3. The CDR3 loop is CASSLPGTGQEAFF. The CDR3 bases are TGTGCCAGCAGTTTGCCCGGGACAGGGCAAGAAGCTTTCTTT.

V usage is TRBV4-2 and J usage is TRBJ2-5, with a weak D call TRBD1 (5 bases). This CDR3 comprises 14 residues. V lost 2 bases and J 5 bases, leaving 12 bases between the germline ends. The V gene's germline CDR1 is LGHNA and CDR2 YNFKEQ. The CDR3 nucleotides are TGTGCCAGCAGCCAACAGGGTACGTGGGAGACCCAGTACTTC. Its translation: CASSQQGTWETQYF.

The chain uses TRBV11-2 and TRBJ1-1; possible D gene TRBD1, 6 bases. Germline V CDR1 and CDR2: SGHAT, FQNNGV. The CDR3 is made up of 16 amino acids. V lost 1 base, J lost 1 base, and 13 bases lay in between. DNA for the CDR3: TGTGCCAGCAGCTTAGCTGGACAGACCACGAACACTGAAGCTTTCTTT. It specifies CASSLAGQTTNTEAFF.

This chain uses TRBV5-1 with TRBJ2-3, with 7 bases lining up with TRBD2. J gave up 6 bases and V 0 bases, and 4 bases lay outside the gene matches. The CDR3 has 14 residues. Germline loops: CDR1 SGHRS, CDR2 YFSETQ. The CDR3 protein is CASSLALAEDTQYF. DNA for the CDR3: TGCGCCAGCAGCTTGGCCCTAGCGGAGGATACGCAGTATTTT.

The J gene is TRBJ1-1, the V gene TRBV6-5; maybe TRBD1 (5 bases). The germline CDR1 and CDR2 sequences are MNHEY and SVGAGI. Trimming removed 2 bases from V and 7 bases from J, with 20 bases in between. There are 16 residues in the CDR3. CDR3 sequence reads: CASSYPSKGNRHEAFF. The CDR3 DNA is TGTGCCAGCAGTTACCCCTCTAAGGGGAACCGGCATGAAGCTTTCTTT.

The rearrangement uses TRBV4-2 and TRBJ2-1, with TRBD2 identical over 8 bases. CDR3 length: 14 residues. The trim removed 4 bases at V and 10 bases at J, leaving 9 bases unmatched. Germline loops: CDR1 LGHNA, CDR2 YNFKEQ. The CDR3 sequence is CASSRPGGVGEQFF. The CDR3 bases are TGTGCCAGCAGCCGCCCGGGGGGGGTTGGGGAGCAGTTCTTC.

The chain carries TRBV7-6 and TRBJ2-7; 8 bases are shared with TRBD2. Germline loops: CDR1 SGHVS, CDR2 FNYEAQ. The CDR3 is made up of 16 amino acids. V was clipped by 3 bases and J by 2 bases; unmatched bases: 9. The DNA for the CDR3 is TGTGCCAGCAGCTTCCAGGACGGGAGGGCCCCCTACGAGCAGTACTTC. This gives the protein CASSFQDGRAPYEQYF.

This clone was seen a handful of times. The chain carries TRBV4-1 and TRBJ2-7; D possibly corresponds to TRBD2 (5 bases). V lost 0 bases and J lost 7, with 10 bases in between. The CDR3 runs to 13 residues. Per the germline V gene, CDR1 is MGHRA and CDR2 is YSYEKL. CDR3 DNA sequence: TGCGCCAGCAGCCAAGATCGGGGAAGGGAGCAGTACTTC. Protein product: CASSQDRGREQYF.

This clone was picked up a small number of times. The J gene is TRBJ2-2, the V gene TRBV11-2; D is perhaps TRBD1 or TRBD2 (5 bases each). The germline V gene encodes CDR1 SGHAT and CDR2 FQNNGV. Trimming removed 4 bases from V and 8 bases from J, with 26 bases in between. This CDR3 is built from 18 residues. In DNA, the CDR3 is TGTGCCAGCAGCTCGAACACGGGGCCCAGCCCGGCGTCAGGGGAGCTGTTTTTT. It codes for CASSSNTGPSPASGELFF. The full variable domain, its missing parts supplied by reference TRBV11-2 and TRBJ2-2, is EAGVAQSPRYKIIEKRQSVAFWCNPISGHATLYWYQQILGQGPKLLIQFQNNGVVDDSQLPKDRFSAERLKGVDSTLKIQPAKLEDSAVYLCASSSNTGPSPASGELFFGEGSRLTVL.

This chain uses TRBV10-3 with TRBJ1-1, with 9 bases lining up with TRBD1. The CDR3 has 14 residues. Germline assignment: CDR1 ENHRY and CDR2 SYGVKD. V shed 6 bases and J 1 base; nucleotides not matched to a gene: 3. The chain's CDR3 is CAIRTTGGNTEAFF. The CDR3, as DNA: TGTGCCATCAGAACGACAGGGGGGAACACTGAAGCTTTCTTT.

The V gene is TRBV5-4, the J gene TRBJ2-5, with no clear D. Germline V lookup: CDR1 SGHNT, CDR2 YYREEE (reference sequence). The CDR3 is made up of 14 amino acids. Trimming removed 1 base from V and 2 bases from J, with 9 bases in between. The CDR3 DNA sequence: TGTGCCAGCAGCTTGAAGGCTAGTCAAGAGACCCAGTACTTC. As protein: CASSLKASQETQYF.

The V gene is TRBV5-1, the J gene TRBJ2-2; 8 bases align to TRBD1. J gave up 6 bases and V 2 bases, and 6 bases lay outside the gene matches. The CDR3 length is 15 residues. From germline, CDR1 is SGHRS and CDR2 YFSETQ. CDR3 residues: CASSFAQGGPGELFF. The CDR3 DNA reads as TGCGCCAGCAGCTTCGCACAGGGGGGCCCCGGGGAGCTGTTTTTT.

This chain connects TRBV6-5 to TRBJ2-1; 9 bases agree with TRBD1. The CDR3 extends over 15 amino acids. With 0 bases clipped from V and 4 bases from J, the junction kept 1 base outside the gene matches. Germline V gene sequence: CDR1 MNHEY, CDR2 SVGAGI. The chain's CDR3 is CASSYSGQGYNEQFF. DNA for the CDR3: TGTGCCAGCAGTTACTCGGGACAGGGATACAATGAGCAGTTCTTC.

The chain recombines TRBV19 with TRBJ2-2; 9 bases map to TRBD1. V trimming: 7 bases; J trimming: 9 bases; junction bases outside the gene matches: 15. The V gene's germline CDR1 is LNHDA and CDR2 SQIVND (reference sequence). This CDR3 has 16 residues. CDR3 protein: CASTSLGGQGTRELFF. For the CDR3, the DNA is TGTGCCAGTACCTCATTGGGGGGACAGGGAACCCGGGAGCTGTTTTTT.

In DNA form, the CDR3 reads TGCGCCAGCAGCTTGGGGGAGGGGGTGCGAGAGACCCAGTACTTC. It specifies CASSLGEGVRETQYF. V and J are TRBV5-1 and TRBJ2-5; D possibly corresponds to TRBD2 (7 bases). Germline values: CDR1 SGHRS, CDR2 YFSETQ. V lost 0 bases and J lost 4, with 13 bases in between. The CDR3 extends over 15 amino acids.

This CDR3 reads CASSQTITTNEKLFF. CDR3 coding DNA: TGCGCCAGCAGCCAAACGATTACAACTAATGAAAAACTGTTTTTT. The V and J genes are TRBV4-1 and TRBJ1-4; no clear D. The CDR3 loop spans 15 amino acids. Per the germline V gene, CDR1 is MGHRA and CDR2 is YSYEKL. Trimming removed 2 bases from V and 0 bases from J, with 7 bases in between.